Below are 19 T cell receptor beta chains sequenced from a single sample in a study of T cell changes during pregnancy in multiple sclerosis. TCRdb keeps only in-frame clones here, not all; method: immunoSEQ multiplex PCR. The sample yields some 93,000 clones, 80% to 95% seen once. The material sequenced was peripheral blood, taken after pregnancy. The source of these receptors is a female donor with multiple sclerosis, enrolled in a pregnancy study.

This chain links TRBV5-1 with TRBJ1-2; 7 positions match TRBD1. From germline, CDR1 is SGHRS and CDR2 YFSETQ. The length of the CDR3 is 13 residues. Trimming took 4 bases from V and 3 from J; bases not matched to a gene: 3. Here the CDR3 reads CASSRGQDYGYTF. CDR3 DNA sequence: TGCGCCAGCAGCCGAGGACAGGACTATGGCTACACCTTC.

The CDR3 protein is CASKSGRNTGELFF. The CDR3 DNA reads as TGTGCCAGCAAGAGCGGGAGGAACACCGGGGAGCTGTTTTTT. The chain couples TRBV6-1 to TRBJ2-2, with 8 positions matching TRBD2. Trimming at V came to 7 bases and at J to 1 base, leaving 2 bases not matched to a gene. In germline, CDR1 is MNHNS, CDR2 SASEGT. The CDR3 is 14 amino acids.

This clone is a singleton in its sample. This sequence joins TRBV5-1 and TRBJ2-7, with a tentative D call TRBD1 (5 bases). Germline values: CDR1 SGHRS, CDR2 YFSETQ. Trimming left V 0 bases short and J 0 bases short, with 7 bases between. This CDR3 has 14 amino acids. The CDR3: CASSLGQSSYEQYF. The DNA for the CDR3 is TGCGCCAGCAGCTTGGGACAGAGCTCCTACGAGCAGTACTTC.

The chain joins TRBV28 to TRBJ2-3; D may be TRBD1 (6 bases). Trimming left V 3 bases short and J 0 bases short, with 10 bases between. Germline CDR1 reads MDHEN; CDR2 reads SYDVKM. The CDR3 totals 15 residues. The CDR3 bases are TGTGCCAGCAGTTTTGCGCAGGGGAGCACAGATACGCAGTATTTT. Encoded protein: CASSFAQGSTDTQYF.

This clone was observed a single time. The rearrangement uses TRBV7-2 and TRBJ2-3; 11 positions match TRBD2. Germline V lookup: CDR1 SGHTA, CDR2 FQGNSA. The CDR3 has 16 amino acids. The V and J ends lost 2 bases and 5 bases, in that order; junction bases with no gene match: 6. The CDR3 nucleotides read TGTGCCAGCAGCTTACGTAGCGGGGGGGCCAAAGATACGCAGTATTTT. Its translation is CASSLRSGGAKDTQYF. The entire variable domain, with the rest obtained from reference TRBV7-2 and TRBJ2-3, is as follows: GAGVSQSPSNKVTEKGKDVELRCDPISGHTALYWYRQSLGQGLEFLIYFQGNSAPDKSGLPSDRFSAERTGGSVSTLTIQRTQQEDSAVYLCASSLRSGGAKDTQYFGPGTRLTVL.

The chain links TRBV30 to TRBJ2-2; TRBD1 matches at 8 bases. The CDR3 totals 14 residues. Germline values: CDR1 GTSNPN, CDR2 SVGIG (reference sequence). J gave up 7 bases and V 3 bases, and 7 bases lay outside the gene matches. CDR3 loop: CAWRKDRDDGELFF. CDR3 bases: TGTGCCTGGAGAAAGGACAGGGATGACGGGGAGCTGTTTTTT.

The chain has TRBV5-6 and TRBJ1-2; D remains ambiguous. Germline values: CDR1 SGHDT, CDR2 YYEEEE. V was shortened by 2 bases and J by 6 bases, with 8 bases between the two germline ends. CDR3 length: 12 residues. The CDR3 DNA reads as TGTGCCAGCAGCTTCGATCAGAATGGCTACACCTTC. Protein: CASSFDQNGYTF.

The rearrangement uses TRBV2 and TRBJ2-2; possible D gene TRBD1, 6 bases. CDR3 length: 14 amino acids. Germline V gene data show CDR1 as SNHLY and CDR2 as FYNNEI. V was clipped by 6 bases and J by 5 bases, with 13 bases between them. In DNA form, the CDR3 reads TGTGCCAGCAGGGAACAGGGTTTAACCGGGGAGCTGTTTTTT. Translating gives CASREQGLTGELFF.

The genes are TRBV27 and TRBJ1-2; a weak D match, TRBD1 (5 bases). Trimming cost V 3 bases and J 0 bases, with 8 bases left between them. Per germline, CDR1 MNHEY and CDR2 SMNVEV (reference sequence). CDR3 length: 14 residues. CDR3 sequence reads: CASSLVGANYGYTF. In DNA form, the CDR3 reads TGTGCCAGCAGTTTGGTAGGGGCTAACTATGGCTACACCTTC.

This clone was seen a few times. CDR3 in DNA: TGTGCCAGCAGTGAAGGGGTGGGGGGGGTGAACACTGAAGCTTTCTTT. Translated, it gives CASSEGVGGVNTEAFF. The genes are TRBV6-1 and TRBJ1-1; possible D gene TRBD1, 5 bases. Germline-derived CDR1 and CDR2 are MNHNS and SASEGT. The V and J ends lost 1 base and 0 bases respectively, with 12 bases between them. The CDR3 has 16 amino acids.

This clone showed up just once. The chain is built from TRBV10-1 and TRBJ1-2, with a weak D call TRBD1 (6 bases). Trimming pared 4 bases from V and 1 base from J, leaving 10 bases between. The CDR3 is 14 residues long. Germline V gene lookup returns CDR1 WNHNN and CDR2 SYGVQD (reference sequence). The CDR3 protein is CASSAGQLNYGYTF. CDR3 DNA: TGCGCCAGCAGTGCCGGACAGCTTAACTATGGCTACACCTTC.

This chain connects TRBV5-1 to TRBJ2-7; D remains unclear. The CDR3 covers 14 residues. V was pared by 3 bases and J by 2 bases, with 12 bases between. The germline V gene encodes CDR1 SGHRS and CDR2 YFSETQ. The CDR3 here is CASSSPGRPYEQYF. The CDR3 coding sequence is TGCGCCAGCAGCTCCCCGGGTAGGCCCTACGAGCAGTACTTC.

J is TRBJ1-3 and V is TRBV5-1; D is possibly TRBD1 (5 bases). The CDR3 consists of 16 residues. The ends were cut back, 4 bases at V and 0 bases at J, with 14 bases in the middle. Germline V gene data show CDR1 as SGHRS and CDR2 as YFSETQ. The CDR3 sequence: CASSLPTGDSGNTIYF. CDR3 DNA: TGCGCCAGCAGCCTTCCTACAGGTGACTCTGGAAACACCATATATTTT.

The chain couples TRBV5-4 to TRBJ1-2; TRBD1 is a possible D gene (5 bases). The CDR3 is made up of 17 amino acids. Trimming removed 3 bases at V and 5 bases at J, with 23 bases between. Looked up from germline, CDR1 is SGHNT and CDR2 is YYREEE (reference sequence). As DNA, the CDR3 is TGTGCCAGCAGCTCGGCTCTACAGGTTGGGTTAGGGTATGGCTACACCTTC. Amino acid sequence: CASSSALQVGLGYGYTF.

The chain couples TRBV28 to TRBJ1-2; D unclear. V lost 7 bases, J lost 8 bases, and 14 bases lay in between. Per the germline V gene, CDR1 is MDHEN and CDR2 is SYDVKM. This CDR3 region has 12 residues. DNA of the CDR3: TGTGCCAGCAACGGGCAGCGGTACGGCTACACCTTC. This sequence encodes CASNGQRYGYTF.

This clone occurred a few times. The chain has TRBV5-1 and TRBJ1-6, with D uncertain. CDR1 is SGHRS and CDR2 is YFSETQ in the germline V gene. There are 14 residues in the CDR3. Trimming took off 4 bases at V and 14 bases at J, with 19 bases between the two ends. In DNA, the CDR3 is TGCGCCAGCAGCCTCGACACCTCCGAATCTACCCTCCACTTT. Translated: CASSLDTSESTLHF.

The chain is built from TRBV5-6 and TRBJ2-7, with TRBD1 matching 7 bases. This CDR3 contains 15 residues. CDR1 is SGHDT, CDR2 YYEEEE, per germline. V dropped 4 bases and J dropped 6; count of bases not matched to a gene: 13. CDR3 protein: CASSPRGRGIGEQYF. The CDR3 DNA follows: TGTGCCAGCAGCCCACGAGGCAGGGGGATCGGCGAGCAGTACTTC.

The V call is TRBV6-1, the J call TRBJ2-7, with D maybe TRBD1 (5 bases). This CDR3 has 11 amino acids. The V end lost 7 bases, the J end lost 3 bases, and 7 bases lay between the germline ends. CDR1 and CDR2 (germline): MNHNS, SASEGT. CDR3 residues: CASMDNYEQYF. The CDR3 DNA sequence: TGTGCCAGCATGGACAACTACGAGCAGTACTTC.

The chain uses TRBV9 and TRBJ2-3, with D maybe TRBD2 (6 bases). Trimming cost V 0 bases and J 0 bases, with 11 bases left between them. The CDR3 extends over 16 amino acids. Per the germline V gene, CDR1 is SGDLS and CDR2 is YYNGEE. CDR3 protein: CASSVGLATSTDTQYF. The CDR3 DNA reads TGTGCCAGCAGCGTAGGGCTAGCGACTAGCACAGATACGCAGTATTTT. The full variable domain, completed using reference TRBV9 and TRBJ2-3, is DSGVTQTPKHLITATGQRVTLRCSPRSGDLSVYWYQQSLDQGLQFLIQYYNGEERAKGNILERFSAQQFPDLHSELNLSSLELGDSALYFCASSVGLATSTDTQYFGPGTRLTVL.